This T cell receptor beta chain emerged from a study of identical twins. Broader study findings: The models systematically underestimated how much out-of-frame TCR alpha was shared in monozygotic twins. The authors noted that invariant MAIT and iNKT cells could partly confound zero-insertion analyses.

The CDR3 contains 19 residues. Germline CDR1 reads SGDLS; CDR2 reads YYNGEE. V lost 4 bases and J lost 4, with 28 bases in between. TCRdb reprocessed the 5' RACE reads via MiXCR and lists one record per CDR3 protein. This sample has some 710,000 distinct CDR3 sequences, with roughly 6% found just once. Ten or more counts support this clonotype. The antigen remains unidentified. The clonotype was recovered from a man aged 18-30 years in good health. The J gene is TRBJ2-3, the V gene TRBV9, with D perhaps assigned TRBD1 or TRBD2 (5 bases each). What was sequenced was naive T cells sorted from blood. CDR3 region: CASSPTRHVGEQYPDTQYF. CDR3 sequence (DNA): TGTGCCAGCAGCCCAACTCGCCATGTGGGGGAGCAATATCCAGATACGCAGTATTTT.